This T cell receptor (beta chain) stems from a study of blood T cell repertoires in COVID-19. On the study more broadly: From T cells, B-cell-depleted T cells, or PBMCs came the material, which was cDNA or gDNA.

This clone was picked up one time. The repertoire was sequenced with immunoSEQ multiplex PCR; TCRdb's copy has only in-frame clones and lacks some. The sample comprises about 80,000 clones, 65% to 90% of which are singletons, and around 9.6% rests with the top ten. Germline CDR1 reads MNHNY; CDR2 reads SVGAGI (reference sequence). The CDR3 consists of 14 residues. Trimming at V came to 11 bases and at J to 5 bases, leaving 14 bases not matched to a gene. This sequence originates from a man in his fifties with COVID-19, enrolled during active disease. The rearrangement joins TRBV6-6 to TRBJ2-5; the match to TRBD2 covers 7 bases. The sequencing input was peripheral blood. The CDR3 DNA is TGTGCCTGTATCGGGGGAGGGATACGTGAGACCCAGTACTTC. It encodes CACIGGGIRETQYF.